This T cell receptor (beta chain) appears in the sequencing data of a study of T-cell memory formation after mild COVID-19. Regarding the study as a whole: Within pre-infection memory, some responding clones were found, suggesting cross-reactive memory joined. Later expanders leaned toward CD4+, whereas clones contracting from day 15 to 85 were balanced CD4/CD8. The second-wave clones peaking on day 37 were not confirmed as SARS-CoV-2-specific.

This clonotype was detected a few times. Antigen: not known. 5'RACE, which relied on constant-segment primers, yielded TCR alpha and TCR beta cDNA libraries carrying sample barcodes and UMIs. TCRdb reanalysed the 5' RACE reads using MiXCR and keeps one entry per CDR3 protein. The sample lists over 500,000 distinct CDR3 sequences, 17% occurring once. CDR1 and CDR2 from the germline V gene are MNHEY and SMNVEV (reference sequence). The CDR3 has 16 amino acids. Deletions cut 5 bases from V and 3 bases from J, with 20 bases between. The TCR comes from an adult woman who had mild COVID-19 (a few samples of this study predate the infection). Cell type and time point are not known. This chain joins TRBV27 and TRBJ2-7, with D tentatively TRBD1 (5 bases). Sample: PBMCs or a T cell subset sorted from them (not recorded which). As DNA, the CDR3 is TGTGCCAGCAGTCTCAGCGTGTTGGGGCCTCACTACGAGCAGTACTTC. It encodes CASSLSVLGPHYEQYF.